One sample yielded the 23 T cell receptor beta chains listed below, sequenced in a study of cytomegalovirus exposure and HLA in healthy donors. Researchers ran the PCR with 60 Vbeta and 13 Jbeta primers. Repertoires were generated with immunoSEQ multiplex PCR, while TCRdb's copy carries only in-frame clones and drops some. The sample has under 200,000 clones; 60% to 80% are singletons. Sequenced: PBMCs. The receptors originated from a man aged 45-65 years in good health and CMV-seropositive.

The genes are TRBV19 and TRBJ2-7; TRBD1 aligns across 7 bases. Trimming cost V 10 bases and J 1 base; bases outside gene matches: 10. Germline V gene data show CDR1 as LNHDA and CDR2 as SQIVND (reference sequence). This CDR3 spans 14 amino acids. Written as DNA, the CDR3 is TGTGCCACAAACTCGGGACAGAAGTCCTACGAGCAGTACTTC. Its protein product is CATNSGQKSYEQYF.

This sequence joins TRBV7-8 and TRBJ2-5, with 10 positions matching TRBD2. TRBJ2-7 explains the end of the DNA better; the J call may be wrong. The CDR3 is 14 amino acids. The V gene's germline CDR1 is SGHVS and CDR2 FQNEAQ. The CDR3 bases are TGTGCCAGCAGCGCCGGGACTAGCGAACGCGAGCAGTACTTC. It is translated as CASSAGTSEREQYF.

This clone is a singleton in its sample. CDR3 coding DNA: TGTGCCAGCAGTCCCCCCGGGGCGGGAGGAAGGCCCCAGCATTTT. It is translated as CASSPPGAGGRPQHF. This chain uses TRBV28 with TRBJ1-5; maybe TRBD1 (5 bases). Germline CDR1 MDHEN, CDR2 SYDVKM. The V end was cut by 5 bases, the J end by 9 bases, with 20 bases between. CDR3 length equals 15 residues.

In DNA form, the CDR3 reads TGCGCCAGCAGTCAAATTAGATTACTGAAAGATACGCAGTATTTT. It is translated as CASSQIRLLKDTQYF. This rearrangement joins TRBV23-1 to TRBJ2-3; no clear D gene. TRBV23-1 is assigned to the ORF class and has an uncertain function. Between the trimmed V and J ends, which lost 2 bases and 5 bases, there was a span of 14 bases. The CDR3 runs to 15 residues.

This clone was seen once. The CDR3 spells CASSPGGALETQYF. DNA for the CDR3: TGTGCCAGCAGCCCGGGAGGGGCCTTAGAGACCCAGTACTTC. This sequence joins TRBV5-6 and TRBJ2-5; 8 bases match TRBD2. Germline V gene sequence: CDR1 SGHDT, CDR2 YYEEEE. This CDR3 comprises 14 residues. Trimming removed 4 bases from V and 4 bases from J; junction bases left unmatched: 6.

The gene calls are TRBV5-6 and TRBJ2-1; TRBD2 might be the D (7 bases). The CDR3 covers 15 residues. Deletions cut 0 bases from V and 2 bases from J, with 9 bases between. Per germline, CDR1 SGHDT and CDR2 YYEEEE. In nucleotides, the CDR3 is TGTGCCAGCAGCTTGGACGGGGGGCCCTACAATGAGCAGTTCTTC. This translates into CASSLDGGPYNEQFF. The full variable domain, in which reference TRBV5-6 and TRBJ2-1 provide the parts outside the CDR3, is DAGVTQSPTHLIKTRGQQVTLRCSPKSGHDTVSWYQQALGQGPQFIFQYYEEEERQRGNFPDRFSGHQFPNYSSELNVNALLLGDSALYLCASSLDGGPYNEQFFGPGTRLTVL.

The V gene is TRBV28, the J gene TRBJ1-1; 10 nucleotides agree with TRBD1. Trimming took 3 bases from V and 3 from J; bases not matched to a gene: 7. From germline, CDR1 is MDHEN and CDR2 SYDVKM. The CDR3 consists of 16 residues. CDR3 in amino acids: CASSLPPDRGHTEAFF. The CDR3 nucleotides read TGTGCCAGCAGTTTGCCCCCCGACAGGGGGCACACTGAAGCTTTCTTT.

The chain is built from TRBV27 and TRBJ2-4; tentative D call: TRBD1 (6 bases). V lost 4 bases to trimming and J lost 8 bases, with 15 bases between them. CDR3 length: 14 amino acids. CDR1 is MNHEY and CDR2 is SMNVEV in the germline V gene (reference sequence). CDR3 in amino acids: CASSSLDRLYIQYF. The CDR3 DNA sequence: TGTGCCAGCAGTTCACTAGACAGGTTGTACATTCAGTACTTC.

The chain combines TRBV6-5 with TRBJ2-7, with 8 bases that match TRBD1. V trimming: 5 bases; J trimming: 4 bases; junction bases outside the gene matches: 10. Germline values: CDR1 MNHEY, CDR2 SVGAGI. CDR3 length: 15 residues. The CDR3 loop reads CASSQGDRPLYEQYF. CDR3 bases: TGTGCCAGCAGTCAGGGGGACAGGCCTTTATACGAGCAGTACTTC.

The V and J genes are TRBV29-1 and TRBJ1-1; 9 bases align to TRBD1. The CDR3 is made up of 14 amino acids. V lost 1 base and J lost 4; bases outside the gene matches: 4. From germline, CDR1 is SQVTM and CDR2 ANQGSEA. CDR3 sequence: CSVEVTTGGTEAFF. CDR3 coding DNA: TGCAGCGTTGAAGTCACGACAGGGGGCACTGAAGCTTTCTTT.

The rearrangement links TRBV5-1 to TRBJ2-2; possibly TRBD2 for D (5 bases). The CDR3 has 16 amino acids. Germline-derived CDR1 and CDR2 are SGHRS and YFSETQ. V lost 6 bases and J 4 bases, leaving 19 bases between the germline ends. Here the CDR3 reads CASTSFAGAGTGELFF. As DNA, the CDR3 is TGCGCCAGCACCAGCTTCGCTGGCGCGGGCACCGGGGAGCTGTTTTTT.

V and J are TRBV4-3 and TRBJ2-2, with D possibly being TRBD1 (6 bases). The V gene's germline CDR1 is LGHNA and CDR2 YSLEER. The CDR3 totals 15 residues. V lost 8 bases to trimming and J lost 7 bases, with 20 bases between them. In nucleotides, the CDR3 is TGCGCCAGCCGTCCGACAGGCCCATCATTCGGGGAGCTGTTTTTT. Its translation is CASRPTGPSFGELFF.

The CDR3 bases are TGCGCCAGCAGCTTGGCCCCGGGGGGGGGCACTGAAGCTTTCTTT. Protein sequence: CASSLAPGGGTEAFF. The chain is built from TRBV5-1 and TRBJ1-1; TRBD1 might be the D (5 bases). This CDR3 contains 15 residues. V gave up 0 bases and J gave up 4 bases, with 13 bases separating them. The germline V gene has CDR1 SGHRS and CDR2 YFSETQ.

The V and J genes are TRBV9 and TRBJ1-3; the D is unclear. The germline V gene encodes CDR1 SGDLS and CDR2 YYNGEE. Trimming shortened V by 3 bases and J by 1 base, and 11 bases separated the two germline ends. The CDR3 length is 15 residues. The CDR3 bases are TGTGCCAGCAGCGCCGGGAGGGAATCTGGAAACACCATATATTTT. It translates to CASSAGRESGNTIYF.

The chain employs TRBV28 and TRBJ1-1, with TRBD1 matching 7 bases. This CDR3 comprises 15 residues. Per germline, CDR1 MDHEN and CDR2 SYDVKM. V dropped 2 bases and J dropped 2; count of bases not matched to a gene: 5. The CDR3 reads CASSLGGTANTEAFF. CDR3 nucleotides: TGTGCCAGCAGTTTAGGGGGGACAGCCAACACTGAAGCTTTCTTT.

Here the CDR3 reads CASSIGLKGYTF. CDR3 nucleotides: TGTGCCAGTAGTATCGGGTTGAAGGGCTACACCTTC. The V and J genes are TRBV19 and TRBJ1-2; D unclear. Germline CDR1 and CDR2: LNHDA and SQIVND (reference sequence). V was cut by 3 bases and J by 8 bases, with 10 bases left in between. The CDR3 loop spans 12 amino acids.

The chain is built from TRBV5-1 and TRBJ2-7, with D perhaps TRBD1 (6 bases). V was clipped by 5 bases and J by 2 bases, with 14 bases between them. Germline V lookup: CDR1 SGHRS, CDR2 YFSETQ. This CDR3 has 14 amino acids. The chain's CDR3 is CASRTLDSPYEQYF. CDR3 in DNA: TGCGCCAGCAGAACATTGGACAGCCCCTACGAGCAGTACTTC.

The V and J genes are TRBV6-1 and TRBJ2-7; D is perhaps TRBD1 (5 bases). Trimming pared 6 bases from V and 2 bases from J, leaving 11 bases between. Germline CDR1 MNHNS, CDR2 SASEGT. The CDR3 totals 13 residues. CDR3 residues: CASSLTETYEQYV. Here the CDR3 DNA reads TGTGCCAGCAGCCTGACAGAAACCTACGAGCAGTACGTC.

V and J are TRBV21-1 and TRBJ2-7; TRBD1 was called by the table and not checked on the DNA. TRBV21-1 has pseudogene status. CDR3 length: 14 amino acids. The CDR3 region is CASAGTEPFYEQYV. The CDR3 bases are TGTGCCAGCGCCGGGACAGAACCTTTCTACGAGCAGTACGTC.

The J gene is TRBJ1-1, the V gene TRBV6-6, with unresolved D. The CDR3 totals 13 residues. The germline V gene has CDR1 MNHNY and CDR2 SVGAGI (reference sequence). Trimming took off 6 bases at V and 6 bases at J, with 14 bases between the two ends. CDR3: CASSPPQQAEAFF. The CDR3 DNA sequence: TGTGCCAGCAGCCCGCCGCAGCAGGCTGAAGCTTTCTTT.

This clone came up once. V gene TRBV5-6 combines with J gene TRBJ2-1; 8 bases match TRBD2. J lost 15 bases, V lost 2 bases, and 13 bases had no gene match. The CDR3 runs to 14 residues. Looked up from germline, CDR1 is SGHDT and CDR2 is YYEEEE. This CDR3 is CASSFGVSGVWPFF. CDR3 sequence (DNA): TGTGCCAGCAGCTTCGGTGTTAGCGGGGTTTGGCCGTTCTTC.

The chain recombines TRBV15 with TRBJ1-3; D is unresolved. Per the germline V gene, CDR1 is LNHNV and CDR2 is YYDKDF (reference sequence). The CDR3 has 15 residues. With 1 base removed from V and 0 bases from J, the gap between germline ends came to 7 bases. CDR3 sequence: CATSRGGYSGNTIYF. DNA for the CDR3: TGTGCCACCAGCAGAGGCGGGTACTCTGGAAACACCATATATTTT.

This chain uses TRBV18 with TRBJ2-1; unclear D gene. CDR3 length: 14 amino acids. The germline V and J ends were trimmed by 1 base and 4 bases, with 8 bases remaining between them. Looked up from germline, CDR1 is KGHSH and CDR2 is LQKENI. The CDR3 reads CASSPQSLYNEQFF. CDR3 sequence (DNA): TGTGCCAGCTCACCACAATCCCTGTACAATGAGCAGTTCTTC.